This T cell receptor (beta chain) was found in a study of blood T cell repertoires in COVID-19. The wider study: Samples taken during acute and convalescent COVID-19 were collected in the United States, Italy and Spain.

The CDR3 covers 14 residues. Trimming left V 10 bases short and J 3 bases short, with 17 bases between. The V gene's germline CDR1 is KGHSH and CDR2 LQKENI. TCRdb's table, derived via immunoSEQ multiplex PCR, lists solely in-frame clones and lacks some. The sample has under 250,000 clones; around 80% are singletons. The sequenced sample consisted of peripheral blood. The TCR comes from a woman in her seventies with acute or convalescent COVID-19. V is TRBV18 and J is TRBJ2-3; weak D call: TRBD2 (6 bases). CDR3 nucleotide sequence: TGTGCCATCGGATCGGAGGGGCTGACAGATACGCAGTATTTT. Amino acids: CAIGSEGLTDTQYF.